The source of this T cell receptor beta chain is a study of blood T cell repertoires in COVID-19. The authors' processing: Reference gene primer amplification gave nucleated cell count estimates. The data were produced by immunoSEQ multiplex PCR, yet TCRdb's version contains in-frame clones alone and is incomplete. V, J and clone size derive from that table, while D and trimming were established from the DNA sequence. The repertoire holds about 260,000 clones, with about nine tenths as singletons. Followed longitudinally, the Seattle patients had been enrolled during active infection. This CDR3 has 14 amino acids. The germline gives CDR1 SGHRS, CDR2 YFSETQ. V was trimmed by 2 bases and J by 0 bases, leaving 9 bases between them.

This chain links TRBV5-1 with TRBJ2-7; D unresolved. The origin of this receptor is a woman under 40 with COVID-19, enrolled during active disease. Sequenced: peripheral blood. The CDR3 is CASSFSRSSYEQYF. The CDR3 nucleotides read TGCGCCAGCAGCTTTTCCCGGAGCTCCTACGAGCAGTACTTC.